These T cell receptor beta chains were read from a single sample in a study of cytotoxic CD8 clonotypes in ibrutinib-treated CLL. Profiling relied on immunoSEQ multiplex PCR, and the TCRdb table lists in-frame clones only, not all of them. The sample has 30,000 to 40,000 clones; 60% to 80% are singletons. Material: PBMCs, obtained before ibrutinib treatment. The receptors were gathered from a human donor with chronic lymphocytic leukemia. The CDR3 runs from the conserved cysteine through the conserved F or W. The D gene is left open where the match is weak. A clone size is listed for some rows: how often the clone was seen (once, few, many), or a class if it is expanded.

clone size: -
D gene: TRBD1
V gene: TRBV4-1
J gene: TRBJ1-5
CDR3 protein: CASGTGDSNQPQHF
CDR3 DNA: TGCGCCAGCGGGACAGGGGATAGCAATCAGCCCCAGCATTTT

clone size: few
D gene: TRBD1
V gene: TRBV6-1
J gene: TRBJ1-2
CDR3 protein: CASSGTGLSGYTF
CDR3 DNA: TGTGCCAGCAGCGGGACAGGCTTAAGTGGCTACACCTTC

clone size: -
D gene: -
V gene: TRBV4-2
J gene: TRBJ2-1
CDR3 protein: CASSQDGGASDLLEQFF
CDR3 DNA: TGTGCCAGCAGCCAAGATGGAGGGGCTAGCGACCTATTAGAGCAGTTCTTC

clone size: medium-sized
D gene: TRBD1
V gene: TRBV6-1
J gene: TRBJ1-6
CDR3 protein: CASSRGQGDNSPLHF
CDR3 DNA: TGTGCCAGCAGTAGAGGACAGGGGGATAATTCACCCCTCCACTTT

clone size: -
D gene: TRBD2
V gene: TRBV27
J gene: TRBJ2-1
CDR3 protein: CASSLNPGLAPHEQFF
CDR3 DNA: TGTGCCAGCAGTTTAAACCCGGGACTAGCTCCTCATGAGCAGTTCTTC

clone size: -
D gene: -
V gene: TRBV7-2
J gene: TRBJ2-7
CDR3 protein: CASSRYGGSRYEQYF
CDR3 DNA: TGTGCCAGCAGCAGATATGGCGGGTCCCGCTACGAGCAGTACTTC

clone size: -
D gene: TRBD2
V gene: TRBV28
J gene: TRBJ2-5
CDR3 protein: CASSATSGTGETQYF
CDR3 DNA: TGTGCCAGCAGTGCTACTAGCGGAACGGGGGAGACCCAGTACTTC

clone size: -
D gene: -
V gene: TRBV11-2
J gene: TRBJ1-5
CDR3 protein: CASSLDQGRQPQHF
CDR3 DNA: TGTGCCAGCAGCTTGGATCAAGGACGTCAGCCCCAGCATTTT

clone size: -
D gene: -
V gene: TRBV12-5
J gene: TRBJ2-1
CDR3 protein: CASGLRDYNEQFF
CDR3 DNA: TGTGCTAGTGGTCTCCGGGACTACAATGAGCAGTTCTTC

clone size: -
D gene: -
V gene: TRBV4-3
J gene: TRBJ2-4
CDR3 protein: CASSQDWGGLEKNIQYF
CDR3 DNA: TGCGCCAGCAGCCAAGACTGGGGCGGGTTGGAGAAAAACATTCAGTACTTC